The 23 T cell receptor beta chains below all came from one sample that was sequenced in a study of T-cell reconstitution after alpha-beta-depleted transplantation in children (dated by TCRdb to about 2016). The method was PCR. Sequencing used an Illumina HiSeq 2500. TCR library preparation used molecular barcoding, with unique molecular identifiers applied to normalize quantification of the TCRbeta repertoire. The public sequencing data were trimmed at Q25 with fastp and processed into clonotypes with MiXCR by TCRdb, which kept only in-frame beta chains. Rows with a matching CDR3 protein are joined into one entry that keeps the most common DNA and genes. The sample yields approximately 520,000 distinct CDR3 sequences; approximately 32% were counted once. The ten largest clones add up to more than 2% of the sample. The input for sequencing was PBMCs from the stem cell graft donor, taken from the stem cell graft. All receptors derive from a human donor who donated a stem cell graft to a child with aplastic anemia.

In DNA, the CDR3 is TGCAGTGCTAGGCGCTGGGACGGCGGCTCTGGAAACACCATATATTTT. Its protein product is CSARRWDGGSGNTIYF. The rearrangement uses TRBV20-1 and TRBJ1-3; perhaps TRBD1 as D (5 bases). CDR3 length: 16 amino acids. Germline V CDR1 and CDR2: DFQATT, SNEGSKA (reference sequence). V was pared by 3 bases and J by 0 bases, with 15 bases between.

The chain uses TRBV9 and TRBJ1-4, with 7 bases that match TRBD1. The germline CDR1 and CDR2 sequences are SGDLS and YYNGEE. The J segment lost 0 bases and the V segment lost 0 bases, leaving 5 bases of the junction unmatched. The CDR3 runs to 17 residues. In DNA, the CDR3 is TGTGCCAGCAGCGTAGCGGGACAGATAGCAACTAATGAAAAACTGTTTTTT. Translating gives CASSVAGQIATNEKLFF.

This clonotype was detected a few times. The genes are TRBV12-3 or TRBV12-4 and TRBJ1-4, with 11 bases aligning to TRBD1. There are 18 residues in the CDR3. The V gene end was trimmed by 0 bases and the J gene end by 3 bases; junction bases not matched to a gene: 6. The CDR3 here is CASSLARTGGLANEKLFF. DNA of the CDR3: TGTGCCAGCAGTTTAGCGCGGACAGGGGGCTTAGCTAATGAAAAACTGTTTTTT.

This chain joins TRBV5-1 and TRBJ2-5; D assignment may be TRBD1 or TRBD2 (6 bases each). CDR3 length: 13 amino acids. Trimming left V 7 bases short and J 2 bases short, with 12 bases between. Germline CDR1 is SGHRS and CDR2 is YFSETQ. CDR3 sequence reads: CASYSGAQETQYF. CDR3 sequence (DNA): TGCGCCAGCTATTCGGGGGCACAAGAGACCCAGTACTTC. Combining the CDR3 with reference TRBV5-1 and TRBJ2-5 gives the whole variable domain KAGVTQTPRYLIKTRGQQVTLSCSPISGHRSVSWYQQTPGQGLQFLFEYFSETQRNKGNFPGRFSGRQFSNSRSEMNVSTLELGDSALYLCASYSGAQETQYFGPGTRLLVL.

This clonotype was seen only a few times. The rearrangement joins TRBV15 to TRBJ2-1; tentative D call: TRBD2 (6 bases). The germline CDR1 and CDR2 sequences are LNHNV and YYDKDF (reference sequence). V lost 2 bases, J lost 6 bases, and 20 bases lay in between. The CDR3 extends over 17 amino acids. The CDR3 coding sequence is TGTGCCACCAGCAGACGTGGGACTCCGACCTTTACCAATGAGCAGTTCTTC. This codes for CATSRRGTPTFTNEQFF.

This clonotype was seen a few times. At one boundary the junction diverges from the germline segment, which might be a read error. The chain joins TRBV24-1 to TRBJ2-1, with D uncertain. The CDR3 runs 12 residues. The germline V gene encodes CDR1 KGHDR and CDR2 SFDVKD. CDR3 coding DNA: TGTGCCACCAGTGACTCCTACTATGAGCAGTTCTTC. The encoded protein is CATSDSYYEQFF.

This rearrangement joins TRBV11-3 to TRBJ2-5; weak D call: TRBD2 (5 bases). Germline V gene lookup returns CDR1 SGHNT and CDR2 YENEEA. Trimming took off 3 bases at V and 5 bases at J, with 13 bases between the two ends. The CDR3 is 14 amino acids. The CDR3 spells CASSFFAAEETQYF. In DNA form, the CDR3 reads TGTGCCAGCAGCTTTTTCGCAGCGGAGGAGACCCAGTACTTC.

In its sample, this clonotype was seen a few times. V is TRBV5-6 and J is TRBJ2-7; D gene uncertain. With 4 bases removed from V and 1 base from J, the gap between germline ends came to 15 bases. Germline V CDR1 and CDR2: SGHDT, YYEEEE. The CDR3 contains 15 residues. The CDR3 here is CASSTDPSRSYEQYF. DNA for the CDR3: TGTGCCAGCAGCACGGACCCGAGCAGGTCCTACGAGCAGTACTTC.

J is TRBJ2-2 and V is TRBV5-5; 8 bases line up with TRBD2. The CDR3 is 15 residues long. Germline V gene data show CDR1 as SGHKS and CDR2 as YYEKEE (reference sequence). V was clipped by 7 bases and J by 7 bases; unmatched bases: 12. Here the CDR3 DNA reads TGTGCCAGCTCGAAAAAAGCGGGAGCGGGCGGGGAGCTGTTTTTT. It codes for CASSKKAGAGGELFF.

The chain employs TRBV5-8 and TRBJ2-5, with 12 bases aligning to TRBD1. The germline V gene encodes CDR1 SGHTS and CDR2 YDEGEE. Trimming took 3 bases from V and 5 from J; bases not matched to a gene: 5. The CDR3 contains 15 residues. The CDR3 DNA reads as TGTGCCAGCAGCTGGGGGACAGGGGGCTTGGAGACCCAGTACTTC. It specifies CASSWGTGGLETQYF.

This chain connects TRBV4-3 to TRBJ2-1, with 9 bases that match TRBD2. With V trimmed by 0 bases and J by 6 bases, 6 bases remained unmatched. Per the germline V gene, CDR1 is LGHNA and CDR2 is YSLEER. There are 16 residues in the CDR3. CDR3 nucleotide sequence: TGCGCCAGCAGCCAAGATCTCGCGGGAGGGCGCAATGAGCAGTTCTTC. Its translation: CASSQDLAGGRNEQFF.

The chain combines TRBV28 with TRBJ1-1; 9 nucleotides line up with TRBD1. The CDR3 totals 15 residues. Trimming at V came to 5 bases and at J to 5 bases, leaving 9 bases not matched to a gene. Germline CDR1 is MDHEN and CDR2 is SYDVKM. The CDR3 is CASSPGDRVKTEAFF. In DNA, the CDR3 is TGTGCCAGCAGTCCTGGGGACAGGGTTAAGACTGAAGCTTTCTTT. Combining the CDR3 with reference TRBV28 and TRBJ1-1 gives the whole variable domain DVKVTQSSRYLVKRTGEKVFLECVQDMDHENMFWYRQDPGLGLRLIYFSYDVKMKEKGDIPEGYSVSREKKERFSLILESASTNQTSMYLCASSPGDRVKTEAFFGQGTRLTVV.

Of note for this clonotype: This may come from a read error, since a much larger clone is one base off. This chain uses TRBV25-1 with TRBJ2-7; D call uncertain. V gave up 5 bases and J gave up 0 bases, with 2 bases separating them. CDR1 MGHDK and CDR2 SYGVNS come from the germline V gene. The CDR3 sequence is 11 residues long. The CDR3 nucleotides are TGTGCCAGCAGTAACTCCTACGAGCAGTACTTC. Its protein product is CASSNSYEQYF.

V gene TRBV7-2 combines with J gene TRBJ2-5, with D perhaps being TRBD1 or TRBD2 (5 bases each). V was cut by 2 bases and J by 11 bases, with 18 bases left in between. CDR3 length equals 14 residues. CDR1 is SGHTA, CDR2 FQGNSA, per germline. CDR3 sequence reads: CASSLTGPPRDQYF. The CDR3 coding sequence is TGTGCCAGCAGCTTAACGGGGCCACCAAGGGATCAGTACTTC. Drawing the rest from reference TRBV7-2 and TRBJ2-5, the complete variable domain is GAGVSQSPSNKVTEKGKDVELRCDPISGHTALYWYRQSLGQGLEFLIYFQGNSAPDKSGLPSDRFSAERTGGSVSTLTIQRTQQEDSAVYLCASSLTGPPRDQYFGPGTRLLVL.

V gene TRBV7-2 combines with J gene TRBJ2-7; 7 bases are a match to TRBD2. Unmatched junction bases numbered 10, after V lost 1 base and J lost 7 bases. This CDR3 region has 15 residues. CDR1 is SGHTA and CDR2 is FQGNSA in the germline V gene. CDR3 protein: CASSLVLGLGGEQYF. CDR3 nucleotides: TGTGCCAGCAGCTTAGTTCTAGGTTTGGGGGGGGAGCAGTACTTC.

This clonotype came up a few times. The gene calls are TRBV20-1 and TRBJ1-5; TRBD1 might be the D (5 bases). CDR1 and CDR2 (germline): DFQATT, SNEGSKA (reference sequence). V lost 5 bases and J lost 4, with 24 bases in between. The CDR3 contains 17 residues. The CDR3 sequence is CSARSGTETGGNQPQHF. The CDR3 region has the DNA TGCAGTGCTCGATCCGGGACGGAGACCGGCGGAAATCAGCCCCAGCATTTT.

This clonotype came up a few times. The chain couples TRBV29-1 to TRBJ1-1; D is undetermined. CDR1 and CDR2 (germline): SQVTM, ANQGSEA. The CDR3 extends over 15 amino acids. V lost 2 bases to trimming and J lost 1 base, with 14 bases between them. For the CDR3, the DNA is TGCAGCGTTGAATTTCGGATAAGGGAGAACACTGAAGCTTTCTTT. Translation gives CSVEFRIRENTEAFF.

This clonotype was found a few times. The chain combines TRBV9 with TRBJ2-1; either TRBD1 or TRBD2 may fit D (5 bases each). The germline V and J ends were trimmed by 4 bases and 5 bases, with 13 bases remaining between them. Germline V lookup: CDR1 SGDLS, CDR2 YYNGEE. The length of the CDR3 is 14 residues. The CDR3 coding sequence is TGTGCCAGCAGCATTACCGGGGCGCACAATGAGCAGTTCTTC. Protein: CASSITGAHNEQFF.

The chain combines TRBV30 with TRBJ2-2, with unresolved D. V was shortened by 2 bases and J by 5 bases, with 12 bases between the two germline ends. CDR1 and CDR2 from the germline V gene are GTSNPN and SVGIG (reference sequence). CDR3 length equals 14 residues. For the CDR3, the DNA is TGTGCCTGGAGTCCCACGGCTCCGACCGGGGAGCTGTTTTTT. It translates to CAWSPTAPTGELFF.

The CDR3: CASSVGLVPGELFF. CDR3 nucleotides: TGTGCCAGCAGCGTAGGACTAGTCCCCGGGGAGCTGTTTTTT. V usage is TRBV9 and J usage is TRBJ2-2; the D gene is possibly TRBD2 (6 bases). CDR1 SGDLS and CDR2 YYNGEE come from the germline V gene. The CDR3 length is 14 residues. Trimming left V 0 bases short and J 6 bases short, with 9 bases between.

This clonotype occurred a few times. J is TRBJ1-5 and V is TRBV20-1; a weak D match, TRBD1 (5 bases). The CDR3 loop spans 15 amino acids. V gave up 6 bases and J gave up 1 base, with 16 bases separating them. CDR1 and CDR2 from the germline V gene are DFQATT and SNEGSKA (reference sequence). The CDR3: CSAIRAAGSNQPQHF. In nucleotides, the CDR3 is TGCAGTGCCATCAGGGCGGCGGGGAGCAATCAGCCCCAGCATTTT.

The chain links TRBV7-2 to TRBJ2-3, with D perhaps TRBD1 or TRBD2 (5 bases each). In germline, CDR1 is SGHTA, CDR2 FQGNSA. The ends were cut back, 4 bases at V and 0 bases at J, with 11 bases in the middle. CDR3 size: 15 residues. CDR3 DNA: TGTGCCAGCAGCTCCTTGTGGGGGAGCACAGATACGCAGTATTTT. Protein sequence: CASSSLWGSTDTQYF.

The chain links TRBV7-9 to TRBJ2-7, with no clear D. Trimming removed 2 bases at V and 0 bases at J, with 14 bases between. CDR3 length: 16 residues. The germline gives CDR1 SEHNR, CDR2 FQNEAQ (reference sequence). The CDR3 region has the DNA TGTGCCAGCAGCTTAATTGGACGGCTGAGCTCCTACGAGCAGTACGTC. This codes for CASSLIGRLSSYEQYV.